This TCR beta chain was identified during a study of CD8 T cells in Susac syndrome. CDR1 and CDR2 (germline): MDHEN, SYDVKM. The CDR3 length is 13 residues. Trimming left V 3 bases short and J 5 bases short, with 8 bases between. RNA was extracted with the RNeasy kit, and a quantity of roughly 0.5 to 1 ug was reverse transcribed using random hexamers. MiXCR, run by TCRdb on the immunoSEQ multiplex PCR reads, gives a single entry per CDR3 protein. The profile covers fewer than 150,000 distinct CDR3 sequences, with approximately 93% appearing a single time and roughly 0.29% taken by the ten largest. Sequenced input: CD8+ T cells from PBMCs. This clonotype was sampled from a human donor in good health. The chain is built from TRBV28 and TRBJ2-1; D possibly corresponds to TRBD1 (6 bases). In nucleotides, the CDR3 is TGTGCCAGCAGTTTTACAGGGAACAATGAGCAGTTCTTC. It yields the protein CASSFTGNNEQFF.